A selection of T cell receptor beta chains follows, all from one sample in a study of blood T cells in healthy people across ages. MiXCR was run by TCRdb on the 5' RACE reads, yielding one entry per CDR3 protein. The table lists roughly 680,000 distinct CDR3 sequences, roughly 20% of them singletons, with 3% to 4.5% in the top ten. Sequencing was carried out using blood. These receptors came from a man between 65 and 79 years old in good health. The CDR3 runs from the conserved cysteine through the conserved F or W. A D gene is named only where the DNA matches it firmly. A clone size is listed for some rows: how often the clone was seen (once, few, many), or a class if it is expanded.

17	TRBV10-3	NA	TRBJ2-7	TRBD1	CAISSPTGTESSYEQYF	TGTGCCATCAGTTCCCCCACCGGGACAGAGAGCTCCTACGAGCAGTACTTC
15	TRBV2	few	TRBJ2-1	TRBD2	CASRRGTSGNGEQFF	TGTGCCAGCAGGAGAGGGACTAGCGGGAATGGTGAGCAGTTCTTC
14	TRBV7-2	NA	TRBJ1-2	TRBD1	CASSSDRASRGYTF	TGTGCCAGCAGCTCAGACAGGGCATCCCGCGGCTACACCTTC
15	TRBV7-9	NA	TRBJ2-7	TRBD1	CASSGTGSTPYEQYF	TGTGCCAGCAGCGGGACAGGTTCCACCCCCTACGAGCAGTACTTC
11	TRBV20-1	NA	TRBJ2-1	NA	CSAKRDNEQFF	TGCAGTGCTAAGCGGGACAATGAGCAGTTCTTC
15	TRBV9	NA	TRBJ1-3	NA	CASSVTASTGNTIYF	TGTGCCAGCAGCGTGACCGCCTCGACTGGAAACACCATATATTTT
15	TRBV5-1	NA	TRBJ2-5	TRBD2	CASSLLAGEEETQYF	TGCGCCAGCAGCTTGTTAGCGGGAGAAGAAGAGACCCAGTACTTC
17	TRBV18	few	TRBJ2-4	TRBD1	CASSPPGQEIAKNIQYF	TGTGCCAGCTCACCCCCGGGACAGGAGATAGCCAAAAACATTCAGTACTTC
15	TRBV6-5	NA	TRBJ2-1	NA	CASSTNLGGHNEQFF	TGTGCCAGCAGTACCAATCTAGGGGGGCACAATGAGCAGTTCTTC
14	TRBV6-1	NA	TRBJ2-3	NA	CASKLGTGTDTQYF	TGTGCCAGCAAGCTGGGAACAGGGACAGATACGCAGTATTTT
13	TRBV7-9	many	TRBJ2-5	NA	CASSLGLLETQYF	TGTGCCAGCAGCCTGGGCCTCTTAGAGACCCAGTACTTC
14	TRBV27	few	TRBJ1-6	NA	CASRPNTEGSPLHF	TGTGCCAGCAGGCCAAACACCGAAGGTTCACCCCTCCACTTT
16	TRBV7-2	NA	TRBJ2-1	NA	CASSLDLFAGNNEQFF	TGTGCCAGCAGCTTAGATCTGTTTGCGGGAAACAATGAGCAGTTCTTC
15	TRBV20-1	NA	TRBJ2-4	NA	CSARPDSLAKNIQYF	TGCAGTGCTAGACCGGACAGTCTAGCCAAAAACATTCAGTACTTC
13	TRBV10-3	few	TRBJ2-5	NA	CAISEKYQETQYF	TGTGCCATCAGTGAGAAGTACCAAGAGACCCAGTACTTC
12	TRBV3-1	NA	TRBJ2-7	NA	CASSQGFYEQYF	TGTGCCAGCAGCCAGGGATTCTACGAGCAGTACTTC
17	TRBV20-1	NA	TRBJ1-5	TRBD1	CSANWGGPGQGNQPQHF	TGCAGTGCTAACTGGGGTGGTCCGGGACAGGGAAATCAGCCCCAGCATTTT
14	TRBV15	NA	TRBJ2-1	NA	CATRLEKTYNEQFF	TGTGCCACCAGGTTAGAGAAGACCTACAATGAGCAGTTCTTC
14	TRBV7-2	NA	TRBJ2-7	TRBD2	CASRSTSGGYEQYF	TGTGCCAGCAGATCGACTAGCGGGGGCTACGAGCAGTACTTC
15	TRBV20-1	few	TRBJ2-7	TRBD2	CSARDILAGDYEQYF	TGCAGTGCTAGAGATATTCTAGCGGGAGACTACGAGCAGTACTTC
15	TRBV9	NA	TRBJ2-7	NA	CASSVDGGIRSEQYF	TGTGCCAGCAGCGTAGATGGTGGGATAAGGAGCGAGCAGTACTTC
11	TRBV30	NA	TRBJ1-4	NA	CAWSWGQKLFF	TGTGCCTGGAGTTGGGGGCAAAAACTGTTTTTT
17	TRBV4-1	many	TRBJ2-2	TRBD2	CASSSWTSGRVTGELFF	TGCGCCAGCAGCTCGTGGACTAGCGGGAGGGTCACCGGGGAGCTGTTTTTT
16	TRBV3-1	NA	TRBJ2-7	TRBD2	CASSGKTSGSSYEQYF	TGTGCCAGCAGCGGAAAAACTAGCGGGAGCTCCTACGAGCAGTACTTC
14	TRBV10-3	NA	TRBJ2-3	NA	CAISDRGYTDTQYF	TGTGCCATCAGTGATCGGGGGTATACAGATACGCAGTATTTT
14	TRBV5-1	NA	TRBJ2-7	NA	CASSLETTGYEQYF	TGCGCCAGCAGCTTGGAGACAACGGGCTACGAGCAGTACTTC
12	TRBV29-1	NA	TRBJ2-1	NA	CSVVWGWDEQFF	TGCAGCGTTGTCTGGGGGTGGGATGAGCAGTTCTTC
15	TRBV28	NA	TRBJ2-5	TRBD1	CASSQGQGAVETQYF	TGTGCCAGCAGTCAGGGACAGGGGGCTGTAGAGACCCAGTACTTC
13	TRBV3-1	NA	TRBJ2-7	NA	CASSQGYRGEQYF	TGTGCCAGCAGCCAAGGTTACCGGGGCGAGCAGTACTTC
15	TRBV6-5	NA	TRBJ2-5	NA	CASRSRWDTQETQYF	TGTGCCAGCAGAAGCCGCTGGGACACGCAAGAGACCCAGTACTTC
14	TRBV7-2	few	TRBJ2-7	NA	CASSLRGSRAEQYF	TGTGCCAGCAGCTTAAGGGGATCTAGAGCCGAGCAGTACTTC
15	TRBV7-2	NA	TRBJ2-1	TRBD2	CASSLVASGRNEQFF	TGTGCCAGCAGCTTAGTGGCTAGCGGGCGCAATGAGCAGTTCTTC
14	TRBV12-3/TRBV12-4	few	TRBJ2-7	TRBD2	CASSFSGGADEQYF	TGTGCCAGCAGTTTTTCGGGGGGAGCGGACGAGCAGTACTTC
16	TRBV20-1	many	TRBJ1-2	TRBD1	CSARVRQGAGEYGYTF	TGCAGTGCTAGAGTCCGACAGGGGGCAGGGGAATATGGCTACACCTTC
15	TRBV7-9	few	TRBJ2-5	TRBD2	CASSLAGGQKETQYF	TGTGCCAGCAGCCTAGCGGGAGGTCAAAAAGAGACCCAGTACTTC
14	TRBV20-1	NA	TRBJ2-2	TRBD2	CSAREGGRSGELFF	TGCAGTGCTAGAGAGGGCGGGAGATCCGGGGAGCTGTTTTTT
14	TRBV5-1	NA	TRBJ2-7	NA	CASKRDSQTYEQYF	TGCGCCAGCAAACGGGACTCCCAAACCTACGAGCAGTACTTC
13	TRBV12-3/TRBV12-4	many	TRBJ1-4	TRBD1	CASRGTGDEKLFF	TGTGCCAGCAGGGGGACAGGGGATGAAAAACTGTTTTTT
16	TRBV12-3/TRBV12-4	NA	TRBJ2-1	TRBD2	CASRGGSVAGVNEQFF	TGTGCCAGCAGGGGGGGTTCGGTAGCGGGAGTTAATGAGCAGTTCTTC
15	TRBV15	NA	TRBJ2-1	TRBD2	CATSPRLAGRNEQFF	TGTGCCACCAGCCCTAGACTAGCGGGAAGGAATGAGCAGTTCTTC
14	TRBV7-3	NA	TRBJ2-1	TRBD1	CASSSTGVSNEQFF	TGTGCCAGCAGCTCCACAGGGGTATCCAATGAGCAGTTCTTC
11	TRBV7-9	NA	TRBJ1-2	NA	CASSTHSGYTF	TGTGCCAGCAGCACTCATTCCGGCTACACCTTC
13	TRBV20-1	NA	TRBJ2-4	NA	CSASVVVKNIQYF	TGCAGTGCTAGTGTGGTAGTCAAAAACATTCAGTACTTC
11	TRBV2	NA	TRBJ2-3	NA	CASSERDTQYF	TGTGCCAGCAGTGAAAGAGATACGCAGTATTTT
17	TRBV20-1	NA	TRBJ2-1	TRBD2	CSARDVQRDSSYNEQFF	TGCAGTGCTAGAGATGTTCAGCGGGATAGCTCCTACAATGAGCAGTTCTTC
13	TRBV7-3	once	TRBJ2-1	NA	CASSLVGGGEQFF	TGTGCCAGCAGCTTAGTGGGAGGGGGTGAGCAGTTCTTC
17	TRBV4-1	NA	TRBJ2-1	TRBD2	CASSARTSGIPSDEQFF	TGCGCCAGCAGCGCACGGACTAGCGGGATCCCTTCGGATGAGCAGTTCTTC
13	TRBV5-4	once	TRBJ1-1	NA	CASSTRPGTEAFF	TGTGCCAGCAGCACGCGACCGGGCACTGAAGCTTTCTTT
14	TRBV5-1	many	TRBJ2-7	TRBD1	CASSYRQGTYEQYF	TGCGCCAGCAGCTACCGACAGGGCACGTACGAGCAGTACTTC
15	TRBV5-1	NA	TRBJ2-7	TRBD1	CASSLAGTACYEQYF	TGCGCCAGCAGCTTGGCCGGGACAGCCTGCTACGAGCAGTACTTC
14	TRBV3-1	many	TRBJ2-7	NA	CASSQGVSSYEQYF	TGTGCCAGCAGCCAAGGGGTTAGCTCCTACGAGCAGTACTTC
16	TRBV27	NA	TRBJ2-5	TRBD1	CASSLSGRQGGETQYF	TGTGCCAGCAGTTTATCGGGTCGACAGGGTGGGGAGACCCAGTACTTC
16	TRBV20-1	few	TRBJ2-7	TRBD1	CSARHLFRDRVLEQYF	TGCAGTGCTCGACATCTTTTCCGGGACAGGGTCCTCGAGCAGTACTTC